This T cell receptor (beta chain) was captured in a study of blood T cells in healthy people across ages. A second roughly 6 to 12 cycle PCR used barcoded and J-beta primers. TCRdb reprocessed the 5' RACE reads via MiXCR and lists one record per CDR3 protein. In the table there are about 800,000 distinct CDR3 sequences, 20% to 30% of which are singletons. This clonotype has a handful of counts. These records were also assigned to another study, of T cells of mothers and their children.

This receptor was obtained from a boy aged 5-17 years in good health. The specimen sequenced was blood.

The chain's CDR3 is CSAHREGLNTEAFF. DNA of the CDR3: TGCAGCGCCCACCGGGAGGGTTTGAACACTGAAGCTTTCTTT. The gene calls are TRBV29-1 and TRBJ1-1; the D is unclear. The CDR3 has 14 residues. Trimming removed 7 bases at V and 0 bases at J, with 15 bases between. The germline gives CDR1 SQVTM, CDR2 ANQGSEA.